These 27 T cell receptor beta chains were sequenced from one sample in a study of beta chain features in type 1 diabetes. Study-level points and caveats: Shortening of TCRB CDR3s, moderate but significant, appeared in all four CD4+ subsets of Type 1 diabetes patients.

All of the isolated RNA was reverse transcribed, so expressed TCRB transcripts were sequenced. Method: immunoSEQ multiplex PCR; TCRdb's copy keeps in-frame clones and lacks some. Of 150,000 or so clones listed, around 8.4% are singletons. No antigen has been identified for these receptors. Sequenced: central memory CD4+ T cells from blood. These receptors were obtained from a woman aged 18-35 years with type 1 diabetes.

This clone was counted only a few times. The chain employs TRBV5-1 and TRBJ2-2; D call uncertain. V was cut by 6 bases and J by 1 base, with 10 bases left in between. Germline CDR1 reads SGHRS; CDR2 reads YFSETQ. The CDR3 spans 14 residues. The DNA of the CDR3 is TGCGCCAGCATGGCCCCAGAGAACACCGGGGAGCTGTTTTTT. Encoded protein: CASMAPENTGELFF. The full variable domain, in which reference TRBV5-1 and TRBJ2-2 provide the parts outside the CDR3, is KAGVTQTPRYLIKTRGQQVTLSCSPISGHRSVSWYQQTPGQGLQFLFEYFSETQRNKGNFPGRFSGRQFSNSRSEMNVSTLELGDSALYLCASMAPENTGELFFGEGSRLTVL.

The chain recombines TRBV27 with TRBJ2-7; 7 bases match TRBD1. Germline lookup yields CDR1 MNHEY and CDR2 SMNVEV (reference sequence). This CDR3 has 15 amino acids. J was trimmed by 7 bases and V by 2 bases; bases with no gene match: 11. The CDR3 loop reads CASSLNRGPVGEQYF. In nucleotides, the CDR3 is TGTGCCAGCAGTTTAAATAGGGGGCCGGTTGGTGAGCAGTACTTC.

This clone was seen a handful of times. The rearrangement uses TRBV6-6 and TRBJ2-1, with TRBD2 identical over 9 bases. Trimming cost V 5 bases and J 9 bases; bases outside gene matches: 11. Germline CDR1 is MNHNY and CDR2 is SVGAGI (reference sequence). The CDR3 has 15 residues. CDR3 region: CASSTSSGTESEQFF. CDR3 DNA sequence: TGTGCCAGCAGTACCTCTAGCGGGACGGAGAGTGAGCAGTTCTTC.

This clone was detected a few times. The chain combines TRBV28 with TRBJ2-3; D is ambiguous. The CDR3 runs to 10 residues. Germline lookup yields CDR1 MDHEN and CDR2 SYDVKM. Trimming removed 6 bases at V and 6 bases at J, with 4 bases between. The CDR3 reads CASRRDTQYF. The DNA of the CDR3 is TGTGCCAGCAGACGGGATACGCAGTATTTT.

This chain's CDR3 is CASSPTALAGGNEQFF. For the CDR3, the DNA is TGTGCCAGCTCACCAACGGCGCTAGCGGGAGGGAATGAGCAGTTCTTC. The rearrangement joins TRBV18 to TRBJ2-1; 12 positions match TRBD2. Germline V gives CDR1 KGHSH, CDR2 LQKENI. The CDR3 is made up of 16 amino acids. Losses at the gene ends were 2 bases for V and 7 bases for J; bases not matched to a gene: 6. Together with reference TRBV18 and TRBJ2-1, the CDR3 gives the full variable domain: NAGVMQNPRHLVRRRGQEARLRCSPMKGHSHVYWYRQLPEEGLKFMVYLQKENIIDESGMPKERFSAEFPKEGPSILRIQQVVRGDSAAYFCASSPTALAGGNEQFFGPGTRLTVL.

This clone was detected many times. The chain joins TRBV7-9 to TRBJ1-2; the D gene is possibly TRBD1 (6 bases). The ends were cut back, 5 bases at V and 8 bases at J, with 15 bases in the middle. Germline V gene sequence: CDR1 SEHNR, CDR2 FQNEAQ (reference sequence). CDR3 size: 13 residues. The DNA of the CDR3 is TGTGCCAGCAGCATCCGACAGGCCCGGGGCTACACCTTC. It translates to CASSIRQARGYTF.

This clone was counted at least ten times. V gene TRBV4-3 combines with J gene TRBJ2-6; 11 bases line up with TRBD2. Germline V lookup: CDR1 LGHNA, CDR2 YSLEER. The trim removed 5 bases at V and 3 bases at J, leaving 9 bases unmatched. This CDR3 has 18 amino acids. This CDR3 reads CASSLLAGASVGANVLTF. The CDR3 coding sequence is TGCGCCAGCAGCTTACTAGCGGGAGCCTCGGTTGGGGCCAACGTCCTGACTTTC.

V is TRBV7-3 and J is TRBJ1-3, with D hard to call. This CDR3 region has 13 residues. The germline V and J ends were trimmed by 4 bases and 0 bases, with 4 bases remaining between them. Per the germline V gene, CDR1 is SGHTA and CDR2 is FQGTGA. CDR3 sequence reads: CASSYSSGNTIYF. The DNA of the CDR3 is TGTGCCAGCAGCTACAGCTCTGGAAACACCATATATTTT.

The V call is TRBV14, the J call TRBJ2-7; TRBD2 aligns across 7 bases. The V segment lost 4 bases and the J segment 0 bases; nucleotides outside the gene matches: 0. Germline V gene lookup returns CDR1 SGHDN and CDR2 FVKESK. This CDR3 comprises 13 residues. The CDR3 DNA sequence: TGTGCCAGCAGCCGGACTAGCTCCTACGAGCAGTACTTC. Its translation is CASSRTSSYEQYF.

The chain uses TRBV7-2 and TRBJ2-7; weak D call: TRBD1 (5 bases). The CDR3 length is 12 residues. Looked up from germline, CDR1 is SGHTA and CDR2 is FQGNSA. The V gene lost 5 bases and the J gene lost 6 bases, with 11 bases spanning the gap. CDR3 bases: TGTGCCAGCAGCCGTCAGGGTTTCGAGCAGTACTTC. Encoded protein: CASSRQGFEQYF. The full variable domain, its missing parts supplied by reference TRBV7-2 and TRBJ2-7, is GAGVSQSPSNKVTEKGKDVELRCDPISGHTALYWYRQSLGQGLEFLIYFQGNSAPDKSGLPSDRFSAERTGGSVSTLTIQRTQQEDSAVYLCASSRQGFEQYFGPGTRLTVT.

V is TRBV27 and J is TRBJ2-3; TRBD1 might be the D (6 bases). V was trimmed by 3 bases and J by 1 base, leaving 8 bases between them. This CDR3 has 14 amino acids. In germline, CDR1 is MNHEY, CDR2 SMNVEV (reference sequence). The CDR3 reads CASSFRTGTDTQYF. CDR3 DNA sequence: TGTGCCAGCAGTTTTCGGACAGGCACAGATACGCAGTATTTT.

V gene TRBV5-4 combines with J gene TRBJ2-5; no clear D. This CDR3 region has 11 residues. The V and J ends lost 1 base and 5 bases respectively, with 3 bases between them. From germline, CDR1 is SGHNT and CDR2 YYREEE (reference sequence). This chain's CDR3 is CASSLYETQYF. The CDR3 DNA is TGTGCCAGCAGCTTGTATGAGACCCAGTACTTC.

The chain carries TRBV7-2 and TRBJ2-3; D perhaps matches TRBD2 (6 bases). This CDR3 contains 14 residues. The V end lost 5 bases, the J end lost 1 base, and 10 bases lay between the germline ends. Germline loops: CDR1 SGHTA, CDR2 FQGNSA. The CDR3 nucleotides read TGTGCCAGCAGCATGGTAGCGGGCACAGATACGCAGTATTTT. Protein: CASSMVAGTDTQYF.

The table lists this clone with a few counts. The CDR3 protein is CASSLLAGDFDEQFF. CDR3 in DNA: TGTGCCAGCAGTTTACTAGCGGGAGACTTTGATGAGCAGTTCTTC. V usage is TRBV28 and J usage is TRBJ2-1; TRBD2 matches 10 bases. Trimming at V came to 2 bases and at J to 8 bases, leaving 6 bases not matched to a gene. The CDR3 totals 15 residues. The V gene's germline CDR1 is MDHEN and CDR2 SYDVKM.

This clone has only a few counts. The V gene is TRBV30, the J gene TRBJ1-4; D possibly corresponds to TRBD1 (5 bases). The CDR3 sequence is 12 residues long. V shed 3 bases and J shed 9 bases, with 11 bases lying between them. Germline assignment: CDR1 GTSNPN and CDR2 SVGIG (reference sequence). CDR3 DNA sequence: TGTGCCTGGAGCGACCTGGGGCAAAAACTGTTTTTT. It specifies CAWSDLGQKLFF.

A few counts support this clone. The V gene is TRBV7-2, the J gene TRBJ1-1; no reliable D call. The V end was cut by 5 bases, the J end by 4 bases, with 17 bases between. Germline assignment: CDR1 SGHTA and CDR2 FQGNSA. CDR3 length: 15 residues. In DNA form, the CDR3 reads TGTGCCAGCAGCCCCTTAGTGGTTGGGAGCACTGAAGCTTTCTTT. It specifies CASSPLVVGSTEAFF.

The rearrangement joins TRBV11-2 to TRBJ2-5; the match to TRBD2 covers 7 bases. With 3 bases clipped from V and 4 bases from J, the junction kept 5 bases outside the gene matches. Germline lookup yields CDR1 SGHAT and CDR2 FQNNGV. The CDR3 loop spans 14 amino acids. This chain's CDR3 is CASSLGSSGETQYF. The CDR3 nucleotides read TGTGCCAGCAGCTTGGGGTCTAGCGGAGAGACCCAGTACTTC.

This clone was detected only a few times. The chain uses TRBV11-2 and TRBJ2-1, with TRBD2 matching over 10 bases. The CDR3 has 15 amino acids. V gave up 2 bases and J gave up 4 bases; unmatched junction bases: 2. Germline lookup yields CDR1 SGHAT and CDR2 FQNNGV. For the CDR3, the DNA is TGTGCCAGCAGCTTAACTAGCGGGACTTACAATGAGCAGTTCTTC. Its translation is CASSLTSGTYNEQFF.

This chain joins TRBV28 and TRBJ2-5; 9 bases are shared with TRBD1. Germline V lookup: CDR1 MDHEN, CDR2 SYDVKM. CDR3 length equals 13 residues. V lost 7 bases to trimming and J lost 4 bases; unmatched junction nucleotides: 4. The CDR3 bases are TGTGCCAGCAAGGGACAGGGAAGAGAGACCCAGTACTTC. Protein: CASKGQGRETQYF.

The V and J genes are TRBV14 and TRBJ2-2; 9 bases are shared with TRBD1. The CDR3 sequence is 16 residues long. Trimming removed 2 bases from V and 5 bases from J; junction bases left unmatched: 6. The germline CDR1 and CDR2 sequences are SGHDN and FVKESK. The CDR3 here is CASSQLGQGLTGELFF. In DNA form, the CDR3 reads TGTGCCAGCAGCCAACTGGGACAGGGTCTAACCGGGGAGCTGTTTTTT.

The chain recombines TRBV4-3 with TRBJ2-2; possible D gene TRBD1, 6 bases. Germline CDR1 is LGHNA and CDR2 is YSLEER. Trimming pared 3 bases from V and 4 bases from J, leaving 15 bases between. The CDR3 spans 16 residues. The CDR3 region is CASSQTGKVGTGELFF. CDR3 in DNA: TGCGCCAGCAGCCAGACAGGTAAGGTGGGCACCGGGGAGCTGTTTTTT.

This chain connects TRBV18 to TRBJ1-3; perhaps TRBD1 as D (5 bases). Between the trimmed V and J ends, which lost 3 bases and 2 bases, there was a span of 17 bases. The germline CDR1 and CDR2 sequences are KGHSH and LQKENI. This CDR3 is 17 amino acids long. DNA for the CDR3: TGTGCCAGCTCACCGCTTCAGGGATCTGGGACTGGAAACACCATATATTTT. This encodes CASSPLQGSGTGNTIYF. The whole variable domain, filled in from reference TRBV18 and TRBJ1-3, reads NAGVMQNPRHLVRRRGQEARLRCSPMKGHSHVYWYRQLPEEGLKFMVYLQKENIIDESGMPKERFSAEFPKEGPSILRIQQVVRGDSAAYFCASSPLQGSGTGNTIYFGEGSWLTVV.

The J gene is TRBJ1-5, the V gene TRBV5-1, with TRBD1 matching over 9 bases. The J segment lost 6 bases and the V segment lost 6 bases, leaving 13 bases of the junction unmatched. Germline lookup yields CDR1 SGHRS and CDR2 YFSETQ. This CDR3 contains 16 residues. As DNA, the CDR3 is TGCGCCAGCAAAGGGAAGGACAGGGGAGAAGGTCAGCCCCAGCATTTT. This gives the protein CASKGKDRGEGQPQHF.

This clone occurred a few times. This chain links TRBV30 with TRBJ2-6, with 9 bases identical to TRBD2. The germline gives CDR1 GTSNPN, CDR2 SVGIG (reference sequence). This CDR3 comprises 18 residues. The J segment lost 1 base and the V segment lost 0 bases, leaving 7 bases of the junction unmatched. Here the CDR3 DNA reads TGTGCCTGGAGTGTAATTCGTCTAGCGGGATCTGGGGCCAACGTCCTGACTTTC. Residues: CAWSVIRLAGSGANVLTF. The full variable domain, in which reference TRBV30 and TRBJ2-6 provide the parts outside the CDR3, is SQTIHQWPATLVQPVGSPLSLECTVEGTSNPNLYWYRQAAGRGLQLLFYSVGIGQISSEVPQNLSASRPQDRQFILSSKKLLLSDSGFYLCAWSVIRLAGSGANVLTFGAGSRLTVL.

The CDR3 sequence: CASSPRGGGLATNHEQYF. CDR3 nucleotide sequence: TGCGCCAGCAGCCCCAGGGGCGGGGGACTAGCGACAAACCACGAGCAGTACTTC. V usage is TRBV5-1 and J usage is TRBJ2-7; 10 bases agree with TRBD2. Trimming cost V 4 bases and J 5 bases; bases outside gene matches: 18. The germline V gene encodes CDR1 SGHRS and CDR2 YFSETQ. This CDR3 spans 18 amino acids. The variable domain in full, with the rest retrieved from reference TRBV5-1 and TRBJ2-7, is KAGVTQTPRYLIKTRGQQVTLSCSPISGHRSVSWYQQTPGQGLQFLFEYFSETQRNKGNFPGRFSGRQFSNSRSEMNVSTLELGDSALYLCASSPRGGGLATNHEQYFGPGTRLTVT.

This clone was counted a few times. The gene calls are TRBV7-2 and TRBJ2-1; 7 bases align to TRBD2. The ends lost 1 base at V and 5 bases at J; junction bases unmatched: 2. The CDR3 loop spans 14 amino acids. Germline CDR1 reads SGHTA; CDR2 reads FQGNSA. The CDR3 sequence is CASSLVGGDNEQFF. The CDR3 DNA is TGTGCCAGCAGCTTAGTGGGAGGGGACAATGAGCAGTTCTTC.

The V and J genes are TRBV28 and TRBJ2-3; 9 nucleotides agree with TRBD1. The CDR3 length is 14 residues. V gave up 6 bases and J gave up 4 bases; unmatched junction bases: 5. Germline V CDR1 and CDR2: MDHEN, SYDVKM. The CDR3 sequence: CASSLQGASDTQYF. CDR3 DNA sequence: TGTGCCAGCAGCTTACAGGGGGCATCAGATACGCAGTATTTT.